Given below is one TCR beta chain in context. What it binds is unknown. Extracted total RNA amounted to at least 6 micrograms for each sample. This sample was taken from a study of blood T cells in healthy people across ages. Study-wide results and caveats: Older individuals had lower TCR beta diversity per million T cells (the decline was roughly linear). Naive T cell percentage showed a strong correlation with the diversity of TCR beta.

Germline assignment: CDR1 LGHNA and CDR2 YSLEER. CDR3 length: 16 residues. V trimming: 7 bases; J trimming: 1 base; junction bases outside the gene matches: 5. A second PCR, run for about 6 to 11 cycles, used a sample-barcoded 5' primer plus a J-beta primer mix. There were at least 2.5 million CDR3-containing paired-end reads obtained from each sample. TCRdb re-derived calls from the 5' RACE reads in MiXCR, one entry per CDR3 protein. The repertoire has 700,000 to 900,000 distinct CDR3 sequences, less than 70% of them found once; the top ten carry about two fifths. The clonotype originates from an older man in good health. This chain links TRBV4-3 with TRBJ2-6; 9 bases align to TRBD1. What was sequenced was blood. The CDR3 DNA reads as TGCGCCAGCACGGGACAGGGTAGATCTGGGGCCAACGTCCTGACTTTC. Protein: CASTGQGRSGANVLTF.